This TCR beta chain was found in a study of OX40 agonist ivuxolimab in advanced cancers. Study details: Patients in the trial were receiving intravenous ivuxolimab every 2 weeks, at doses of 0.01 to 10 mg/kg. Three patients responded partially, comprising one with hepatocellular carcinoma and two with cutaneous melanoma.

Of note for this clone: The antigen is unknown.

Study findings and constraints: Nonresponders, in some cases, also had low normalized T-cell clonal expansion. At 0.1 to 3.0 mg/kg, CD4+ and CD8+ blood T cells expanded clonally by week 6.

Sequencing used immunoSEQ multiplex PCR; TCRdb keeps in-frame clones, though not all of them. The sample holds some 64,000 clones, 91% seen once. V lost 6 bases, J lost 2 bases, and 14 bases lay in between. The germline V gene encodes CDR1 MDHEN and CDR2 SYDVKM. This CDR3 is 15 amino acids long. The receptor was isolated from an adult with an advanced solid tumor such as melanoma, head and neck, liver or kidney cancer. The sequencing used CD4+ or CD8+ T cells sorted from blood, collected in a trial of the OX40 agonist ivuxolimab. The V and J genes are TRBV28 and TRBJ1-5, with D possibly being TRBD1 (5 bases). The CDR3 coding sequence is TGTGCCAGCAGGCACCCCACAGGCGGCAATCAGCCCCAGCATTTT. As protein: CASRHPTGGNQPQHF.